These T cell receptor beta chains were read from a single sample in a study of cytomegalovirus exposure and HLA in healthy donors. Profiling relied on immunoSEQ multiplex PCR, and the TCRdb table lists in-frame clones only, not all of them. The repertoire holds roughly 98,000 clones, with under 80% as singletons. The sequenced sample consisted of PBMCs. These receptors originate from a man aged 35-49 years in good health and CMV-seronegative. Each CDR3 is given with its conserved first and last residue. The D gene is left open where the match is weak. The size field is filled for only some rows; it gives once, few, many or a size class.

J gene: TRBJ2-2
clone size: .
D gene: TRBD2
V gene: TRBV9
CDR3 DNA: TGTGCCAGCAGCGTATCTGAGCGGGAGGGTTACACCGGGGAGCTGTTTTTT
CDR3 protein: CASSVSEREGYTGELFF

J gene: TRBJ1-1
clone size: .
D gene: TRBD1
V gene: TRBV5-4
CDR3 DNA: TGTGCCAGCAGCTGGGGGACAGGGAGGCTGAACACTGAAGCTTTCTTT
CDR3 protein: CASSWGTGRLNTEAFF

J gene: TRBJ1-1
clone size: .
D gene: .
V gene: TRBV7-9
CDR3 DNA: TGTTCCAGCAGCTTCGGGGTCGAGAACACTGAAGCTTTCTTT
CDR3 protein: CSSSFGVENTEAFF

J gene: TRBJ2-7
clone size: .
D gene: .
V gene: TRBV15
CDR3 DNA: TGTGCCACCAGCCCACAGAGGGAAATACACGAGCAGTACTTC
CDR3 protein: CATSPQREIHEQYF

J gene: TRBJ1-6
clone size: .
D gene: TRBD1
V gene: TRBV19
CDR3 DNA: TGTGCCAGTGGTTCTTCCAACAGGGGTGGATCACCCCTCCACTTT
CDR3 protein: CASGSSNRGGSPLHF

J gene: TRBJ2-3
clone size: .
D gene: .
V gene: TRBV19
CDR3 DNA: TGTGCCAGTAGCACAGCACCTAGCACAGATACGCAGTATTTT
CDR3 protein: CASSTAPSTDTQYF

J gene: TRBJ2-7
clone size: .
D gene: .
V gene: TRBV7-9
CDR3 DNA: TGTGCCAGCAGTCAGGGGAGTCCTCCCTACGAGCAGTACTTC
CDR3 protein: CASSQGSPPYEQYF

J gene: TRBJ2-1
clone size: .
D gene: TRBD2
V gene: TRBV5-1
CDR3 DNA: TGCGCCAGCAGCTTCACTAGCGGGGACTACAATGAGCAGTTCTTC
CDR3 protein: CASSFTSGDYNEQFF

J gene: TRBJ1-5
clone size: .
D gene: TRBD1
V gene: TRBV2
CDR3 DNA: TGTGCCAGCAGAGCTAGGGGACAGGGCGGGCAGCCCCAGCATTTT
CDR3 protein: CASRARGQGGQPQHF

J gene: TRBJ1-1
clone size: few
D gene: TRBD1
V gene: TRBV9
CDR3 DNA: TGTGCCAGCAGCGAACAGGGGAATGCACGCAACGAAGCTTTCTTT
CDR3 protein: CASSEQGNARNEAFF

J gene: TRBJ2-2
clone size: .
D gene: TRBD2
V gene: TRBV6-4
CDR3 DNA: TGTGCCAGCAGTGATCGGGGGGGACTGAACACCGGGGAGCTGTTTTTT
CDR3 protein: CASSDRGGLNTGELFF

J gene: TRBJ1-5
clone size: .
D gene: .
V gene: TRBV7-8
CDR3 DNA: TGTGCCAGCAGCTTAGACAGTCATAGCAATCAGCCCCAGCATTTT
CDR3 protein: CASSLDSHSNQPQHF

J gene: TRBJ2-7
clone size: few
D gene: TRBD1
V gene: TRBV30
CDR3 DNA: TGTGCCTGGAGCTCCGGGACAGGGTCCTACGAGCAGTACTTC
CDR3 protein: CAWSSGTGSYEQYF

J gene: TRBJ2-2
clone size: .
D gene: TRBD1
V gene: TRBV7-3
CDR3 DNA: TGTGCCAGCAGCTGGACAGGGTCTACCTTGGAGGAGCTGTTTTTT
CDR3 protein: CASSWTGSTLEELFF

J gene: TRBJ2-3
clone size: .
D gene: .
V gene: TRBV5-4
CDR3 DNA: TGTGCCAGCAGCTTGATGCTAGCCACAGATACGCAGTATTTT
CDR3 protein: CASSLMLATDTQYF

J gene: TRBJ2-7
clone size: few
D gene: TRBD1
V gene: TRBV19
CDR3 DNA: TGTGCCAGTAGTACGGGGACAGGGAGCCCCTACGAGCAGTACTTC
CDR3 protein: CASSTGTGSPYEQYF

J gene: TRBJ2-3
clone size: .
D gene: .
V gene: TRBV4-3
CDR3 DNA: TGCGCCAGCAGCCAAGGGGTGGTGTGCGGAATTGTCGCAGATACGCAGTATTTT
CDR3 protein: CASSQGVVCGIVADTQYF

J gene: TRBJ2-5
clone size: .
D gene: .
V gene: TRBV27
CDR3 DNA: TGTGCCAGCAGTTTATCCGCCAGTCAAGAGACCCAGTACTTC
CDR3 protein: CASSLSASQETQYF

J gene: TRBJ1-2
clone size: .
D gene: .
V gene: TRBV2
CDR3 DNA: TGTGCCAGCAGTGGGGGGCAGGCGGACTATGGCTACACCTTC
CDR3 protein: CASSGGQADYGYTF

J gene: TRBJ1-2
clone size: .
D gene: .
V gene: TRBV11-2
CDR3 DNA: TGTGCCAGCAGCCTCCACGAGGGGGGGCCGGGAGGCTACACCTTC
CDR3 protein: CASSLHEGGPGGYTF

J gene: TRBJ1-5
clone size: .
D gene: .
V gene: TRBV5-1
CDR3 DNA: TGCGCCAGCGCTGAGCTGCAGGGGCCCAATCAGCCCCAGCATTTT
CDR3 protein: CASAELQGPNQPQHF

J gene: TRBJ1-1
clone size: once
D gene: .
V gene: TRBV7-2
CDR3 DNA: TGTGCCAGCAGCTTACACAAGAACACTGAAGCTTTCTTT
CDR3 protein: CASSLHKNTEAFF

J gene: TRBJ2-7
clone size: .
D gene: .
V gene: TRBV6-6
CDR3 DNA: TGTGCCAGCAGCCCGACAGGATCAGGGGAGCAGTACTTC
CDR3 protein: CASSPTGSGEQYF

J gene: TRBJ1-2
clone size: few
D gene: .
V gene: TRBV7-6
CDR3 DNA: TGTGCCAGCAGCCCTCTCGGGGTCTCTAACTATGGCTACACCTTC
CDR3 protein: CASSPLGVSNYGYTF

J gene: TRBJ1-2
clone size: .
D gene: .
V gene: TRBV5-1
CDR3 DNA: TGCGCCAGCAGCTTGGGGGCGACAGCTAACTATGGCTACACCTTC
CDR3 protein: CASSLGATANYGYTF

J gene: TRBJ2-3
clone size: .
D gene: TRBD2
V gene: TRBV7-3
CDR3 DNA: TGTGCCAGCAGCTTGGGGCTAGCGGTCACAGATACGCAGTATTTT
CDR3 protein: CASSLGLAVTDTQYF